The next 9 T cell receptor beta chains were all read from a single sample in a study of beta chain features in type 1 diabetes. These receptors are not linked to any known antigen. General study results and limits: Moderate but significant shortening of TCRB CDR3s was recorded in all four CD4+ subsets from Type 1 diabetes patients.

The isolated RNA, all of it, was reverse transcribed, so expressed TCRB transcripts were what got sequenced. The table came from immunoSEQ multiplex PCR; TCRdb's copy has only in-frame clones and leaves some out. Of 600,000 to 700,000 clones in the sample, 10% to 15% were seen once. Sequenced sample: naive CD4+ T cells from blood. All receptors derive from a man younger than 35 with type 1 diabetes.

The chain recombines TRBV19 with TRBJ1-5; 7 bases align to TRBD1. After removal of 0 bases from V and 1 base from J, the junction contained 6 bases not matched to a gene. The germline V gene has CDR1 LNHDA and CDR2 SQIVND (reference sequence). The CDR3 is 17 amino acids. The CDR3 sequence: CASSIDLTGASNQPQHF. The CDR3 DNA is TGTGCCAGTAGTATAGATCTTACAGGGGCGAGCAATCAGCCCCAGCATTTT.

This clone was counted only a few times. The chain recombines TRBV7-2 with TRBJ1-5; perhaps TRBD1 as D (6 bases). Trimming stripped 2 bases from V and 4 bases from J, with 15 bases between. Germline V CDR1 and CDR2: SGHTA, FQGNSA. CDR3 length: 16 amino acids. Written as DNA, the CDR3 is TGTGCCAGCAGCTTACCCACAGGGATTGGAAATCAGCCCCAGCATTTT. Translation gives CASSLPTGIGNQPQHF.

This chain joins TRBV30 and TRBJ1-5; 8 nucleotides line up with TRBD1. The CDR3 sequence is 17 residues long. Germline CDR1 and CDR2: GTSNPN and SVGIG (reference sequence). After removal of 2 bases from V and 0 bases from J, the junction contained 9 bases not matched to a gene. CDR3 residues: CAWSRGTGPHSNQPQHF. The CDR3 nucleotides are TGTGCCTGGAGTCGGGGGACAGGTCCGCATAGCAATCAGCCCCAGCATTTT.

This clone has more than one count but fewer than ten. This chain joins TRBV5-4 and TRBJ2-3; unclear D gene. With 4 bases removed from V and 4 bases from J, the gap between germline ends came to 16 bases. Germline CDR1 and CDR2: SGHNT and YYREEE (reference sequence). The CDR3 loop spans 15 amino acids. The CDR3 is CASSPEGVRADTQYF. In DNA, the CDR3 is TGTGCCAGCAGCCCGGAAGGTGTGAGAGCAGATACGCAGTATTTT.

CDR3 in amino acids: CASSQLGTGTYEQYF. The CDR3 DNA reads TGTGCCAGCAGCCAACTCGGGACAGGGACCTACGAGCAGTACTTC. This chain links TRBV6-5 with TRBJ2-7, with TRBD1 identical over 9 bases. Germline assignment: CDR1 MNHEY and CDR2 SVGAGI. V lost 6 bases and J lost 2; bases outside the gene matches: 8. The CDR3 contains 15 residues.

This clone has just a few counts. The V and J genes are TRBV20-1 and TRBJ2-1, with unresolved D. Trimming removed 2 bases from V and 7 bases from J, with 6 bases in between. Germline V gives CDR1 DFQATT, CDR2 SNEGSKA (reference sequence). CDR3 length: 11 amino acids. CDR3 in DNA: TGCAGTGCTAGAATAGGGAATGAGCAGTTCTTC. It yields the protein CSARIGNEQFF.

This clone has only a few counts. The V call is TRBV30, the J call TRBJ1-2, with no clear D. CDR1 GTSNPN and CDR2 SVGIG come from the germline V gene (reference sequence). The CDR3 contains 14 residues. V was pared by 5 bases and J by 7 bases, with 20 bases between. CDR3 bases: TGTGCCTGGGACCTGGGCACTAAGTCGGGTGGCTACACCTTC. Amino acids: CAWDLGTKSGGYTF.

This clone turned up a few times. This chain joins TRBV15 and TRBJ1-1; 7 positions agree with TRBD1. Germline values: CDR1 LNHNV, CDR2 YYDKDF (reference sequence). This CDR3 spans 14 amino acids. J lost 4 bases, V lost 1 base, and 3 bases had no gene match. CDR3 nucleotide sequence: TGTGCCACCAGCAGAGTACAGGGGATCACTGAAGCTTTCTTT. This sequence encodes CATSRVQGITEAFF.

A few counts support this clone. The J gene is TRBJ2-2, the V gene TRBV5-4; D unclear. V shed 4 bases and J shed 1 base, with 14 bases lying between them. The CDR3 has 16 amino acids. Germline assignment: CDR1 SGHNT and CDR2 YYREEE (reference sequence). In nucleotides, the CDR3 is TGTGCCAGCAGCCCCCAGACCCCAGGGAACACCGGGGAGCTGTTTTTT. It specifies CASSPQTPGNTGELFF.